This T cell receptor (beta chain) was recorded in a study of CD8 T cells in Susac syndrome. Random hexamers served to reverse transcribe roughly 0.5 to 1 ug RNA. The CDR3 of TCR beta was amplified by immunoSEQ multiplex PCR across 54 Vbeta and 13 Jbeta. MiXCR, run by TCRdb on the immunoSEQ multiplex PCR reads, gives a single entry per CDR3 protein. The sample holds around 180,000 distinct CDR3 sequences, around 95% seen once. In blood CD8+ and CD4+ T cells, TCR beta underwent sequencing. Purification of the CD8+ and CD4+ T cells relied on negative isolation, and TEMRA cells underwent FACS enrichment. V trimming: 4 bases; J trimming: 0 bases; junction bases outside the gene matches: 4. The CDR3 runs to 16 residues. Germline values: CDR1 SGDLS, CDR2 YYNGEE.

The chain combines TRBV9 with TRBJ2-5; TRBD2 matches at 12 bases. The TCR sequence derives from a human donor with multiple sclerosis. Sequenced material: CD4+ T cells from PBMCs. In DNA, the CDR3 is TGTGCCAGCAGCCCCCGACTAGCGGGGGACCAAGAGACCCAGTACTTC. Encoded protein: CASSPRLAGDQETQYF.